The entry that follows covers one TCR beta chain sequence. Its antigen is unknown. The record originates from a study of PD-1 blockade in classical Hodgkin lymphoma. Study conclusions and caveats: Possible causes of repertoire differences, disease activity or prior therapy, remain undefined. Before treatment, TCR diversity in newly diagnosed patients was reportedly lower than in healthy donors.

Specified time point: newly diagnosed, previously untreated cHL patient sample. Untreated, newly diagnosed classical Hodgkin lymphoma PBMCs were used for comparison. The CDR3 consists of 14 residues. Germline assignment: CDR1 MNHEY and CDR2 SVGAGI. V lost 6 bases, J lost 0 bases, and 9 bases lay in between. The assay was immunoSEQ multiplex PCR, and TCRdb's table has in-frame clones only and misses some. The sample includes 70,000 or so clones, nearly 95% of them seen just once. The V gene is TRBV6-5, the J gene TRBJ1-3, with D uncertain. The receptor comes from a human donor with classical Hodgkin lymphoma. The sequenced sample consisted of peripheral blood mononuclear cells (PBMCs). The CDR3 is CASRRFSSGNTIYF. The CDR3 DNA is TGTGCCAGCAGGAGATTCAGCTCTGGAAACACCATATATTTT.